One and the same sample provided the 11 T cell receptor beta chains below, sequenced in a study of blood T cell repertoires in COVID-19. Measured with immunoSEQ multiplex PCR; TCRdb has only the in-frame clones, and not every one. This repertoire shows roughly 150,000 clones, roughly 73% found once; its top ten account for approximately 2.8%. Input material: peripheral blood. The receptors were gathered from a man between 65 and 85 years old with acute or convalescent COVID-19.

This rearrangement joins TRBV6-1 to TRBJ1-2; no definite D call. Germline CDR1 reads MNHNS; CDR2 reads SASEGT. Trimming took 2 bases from V and 2 from J, leaving 9 bases between them. The CDR3 length is 14 residues. CDR3 loop: CASSEYTVNYGYTF. In DNA form, the CDR3 reads TGTGCCAGCAGTGAATATACGGTGAACTATGGCTACACCTTC.

This clone was recorded a few times. The J gene is TRBJ2-7, the V gene TRBV19, with 9 bases fitting TRBD2. The CDR3 is 15 residues long. Germline trimming cut 5 bases from V and 6 bases from J; bases unmatched to any gene: 11. Germline V gene sequence: CDR1 LNHDA, CDR2 SQIVND (reference sequence). The CDR3 is CASSRGGAFSGEQYF. CDR3 nucleotides: TGTGCCAGTAGTCGCGGGGGGGCCTTCTCGGGCGAGCAGTACTTC.

CDR3 loop: CASSLGTGLEKLFF. The CDR3, as DNA: TGTGCCAGCAGTCTCGGGACAGGGCTTGAAAAACTGTTTTTT. The V gene is TRBV28, the J gene TRBJ1-4; 9 bases align to TRBD1. Germline V gene sequence: CDR1 MDHEN, CDR2 SYDVKM. V trimming: 5 bases; J trimming: 7 bases; junction bases outside the gene matches: 5. The CDR3 length is 14 residues.

This clone was seen more than once but under ten times. The genes are TRBV5-1 and TRBJ2-3; TRBD1 matches at 10 bases. V dropped 1 base and J dropped 5; count of bases not matched to a gene: 4. From germline, CDR1 is SGHRS and CDR2 YFSETQ. This CDR3 has 15 amino acids. This chain's CDR3 is CASSLRGTGVDTQYF. For the CDR3, the DNA is TGCGCCAGCAGCTTGAGGGGGACAGGGGTAGATACGCAGTATTTT.

This clone was counted between two and nine times. The genes are TRBV19 and TRBJ1-2; no firm D call. Per the germline V gene, CDR1 is LNHDA and CDR2 is SQIVND (reference sequence). With 6 bases removed from V and 0 bases from J, the gap between germline ends came to 8 bases. The CDR3 has 13 amino acids. CDR3 residues: CASSLTANYGYTF. The CDR3 DNA reads TGTGCCAGTAGCCTTACAGCTAACTATGGCTACACCTTC.

The V call is TRBV10-3, the J call TRBJ2-1; D is ambiguous. The CDR3 has 17 amino acids. CDR1 and CDR2 from the germline V gene are ENHRY and SYGVKD. The V and J ends lost 0 bases and 9 bases respectively, with 21 bases between them. In DNA form, the CDR3 reads TGTGCCATCAGTGAGTCCCTCCGGGTCGGAACCCTTCGTGAGCAGTTCTTC. Encoded protein: CAISESLRVGTLREQFF.

V gene TRBV6-5 combines with J gene TRBJ1-2; D is undetermined. Germline V gene lookup returns CDR1 MNHEY and CDR2 SVGAGI. The CDR3 covers 12 residues. With 5 bases removed from V and 7 bases from J, the gap between germline ends came to 11 bases. CDR3 amino acids: CASSLLYSGYTF. CDR3 nucleotide sequence: TGTGCCAGCAGTCTTCTATATAGTGGCTACACCTTC.

The chain has TRBV11-2 and TRBJ1-5; D gene ambiguous. Trimming stripped 5 bases from V and 5 bases from J, with 16 bases between. This CDR3 spans 15 amino acids. Germline CDR1 and CDR2: SGHAT and FQNNGV. CDR3 bases: TGTGCCAGCAGCGGGTGGAGGGAGCCGGATCAGCCCCAGCATTTT. As protein: CASSGWREPDQPQHF.

V is TRBV18 and J is TRBJ2-2; 7 bases fit TRBD1. This CDR3 contains 15 residues. With 6 bases clipped from V and 5 bases from J, the junction kept 9 bases outside the gene matches. The germline CDR1 and CDR2 sequences are KGHSH and LQKENI. CDR3 nucleotides: TGTGCCAGCTCCCCGGACAGGAGATCGACCGGGGAGCTGTTTTTT. As protein: CASSPDRRSTGELFF.

The rearrangement links TRBV7-9 to TRBJ1-2; 8 bases match TRBD1. With 3 bases clipped from V and 5 bases from J, the junction kept 17 bases outside the gene matches. Germline CDR1 is SEHNR and CDR2 is FQNEAQ (reference sequence). The length of the CDR3 is 18 residues. The CDR3, as DNA: TGTGCCAGCAGCTTCCCCAGGGCAGGGGGCGATAACTGGTATGGCTACACCTTC. Its protein product is CASSFPRAGGDNWYGYTF.

V and J are TRBV3-1 (or the pseudogene TRBV3-2) and TRBJ2-5; TRBD1 agrees at 12 bases. The CDR3 is 18 amino acids. Germline values: CDR1 LGHDT, CDR2 YNNKEL (reference sequence). V shed 5 bases and J 5 bases; nucleotides not matched to a gene: 15. CDR3 region: CASSKWIPGQGAGETQYF. As DNA, the CDR3 is TGTGCCAGCAGCAAATGGATACCGGGACAGGGGGCCGGGGAGACCCAGTACTTC.